The 30 T cell receptor beta chains listed next were all sequenced from one sample in a study of technical replicates of blood from a handful of donors. The table came from immunoSEQ multiplex PCR; TCRdb's copy has only in-frame clones and leaves some out. The sample lists approximately 88,000 clones, approximately 94% occurring once. Sequencing was performed on T cells isolated from PBMCs. Every receptor here comes from a human donor in good health.

The chain joins TRBV6-5 to TRBJ2-1; TRBD1 agrees at 7 bases. Germline lookup yields CDR1 MNHEY and CDR2 SVGAGI. The CDR3 runs 14 residues. The trim removed 6 bases at V and 7 bases at J, leaving 9 bases unmatched. The CDR3 sequence: CASRSLGTENEQFF. The CDR3 DNA follows: TGTGCCAGCAGAAGCCTAGGGACAGAAAATGAGCAGTTCTTC.

The chain has TRBV28 and TRBJ2-2; TRBD2 agrees at 11 bases. Per germline, CDR1 MDHEN and CDR2 SYDVKM. V shed 2 bases and J 6 bases; nucleotides not matched to a gene: 2. The CDR3 extends over 15 amino acids. The CDR3: CASSLIAGGAGELFF. In DNA form, the CDR3 reads TGTGCCAGCAGTTTAATAGCGGGAGGGGCCGGGGAGCTGTTTTTT.

This chain uses TRBV4-1 with TRBJ2-6; 10 positions agree with TRBD2. Trimming cost V 5 bases and J 3 bases; bases outside gene matches: 7. This CDR3 has 17 amino acids. The germline V gene has CDR1 MGHRA and CDR2 YSYEKL. The CDR3 is CASSGQTSGFGANVLTF. The CDR3 nucleotides are TGCGCCAGCAGCGGACAGACTAGCGGGTTTGGGGCCAACGTCCTGACTTTC.

The chain links TRBV6-5 to TRBJ2-2, with D tentatively TRBD1 (6 bases). Germline CDR1 reads MNHEY; CDR2 reads SVGAGI. The CDR3 runs to 14 residues. Trimming took off 4 bases at V and 3 bases at J, with 9 bases between the two ends. The DNA for the CDR3 is TGTGCCAGCAGTTGGGGGCCCTACACCGGGGAGCTGTTTTTT. It yields the protein CASSWGPYTGELFF.

The rearrangement links TRBV29-1 to TRBJ1-2, with TRBD1 matching over 7 bases. CDR3 size: 12 residues. J gave up 3 bases and V 5 bases, and 3 bases lay outside the gene matches. CDR1 is SQVTM and CDR2 is ANQGSEA in the germline V gene. The CDR3 sequence is CSVIRGDYGYTF. The CDR3 nucleotides read TGCAGCGTTATCAGGGGGGACTATGGCTACACCTTC.

This clone was picked up one time. The chain recombines TRBV6-1 with TRBJ1-5; TRBD1 matches 9 bases. The CDR3 loop spans 17 amino acids. J lost 7 bases, V lost 0 bases, and 10 bases had no gene match. Per the germline V gene, CDR1 is MNHNS and CDR2 is SASEGT. CDR3 DNA: TGTGCCAGCAGTGAAGCGTTCGGACAGGGGCATGGGCAGCCCCAGCATTTT. It codes for CASSEAFGQGHGQPQHF.

The V and J genes are TRBV11-3 and TRBJ2-7; D unclear. The CDR3 is made up of 13 amino acids. With 8 bases removed from V and 2 bases from J, the gap between germline ends came to 13 bases. Germline values: CDR1 SGHNT, CDR2 YENEEA. CDR3 amino acids: CASQNSRTYEQYF. CDR3 nucleotide sequence: TGTGCCAGCCAAAACTCCAGGACCTACGAGCAGTACTTC.

CDR3 in DNA: TGCAGCGCCCTGATAAGTAGCCAGAGGGAGCAGTACTTC. Its protein product is CSALISSQREQYF. The chain has TRBV29-1 and TRBJ2-7; D is undetermined. The V gene's germline CDR1 is SQVTM and CDR2 ANQGSEA. The length of the CDR3 is 13 residues. V gave up 7 bases and J gave up 7 bases, with 20 bases separating them.

The genes are TRBV5-1 and TRBJ2-3; D uncertain. The CDR3 extends over 14 amino acids. CDR1 is SGHRS, CDR2 YFSETQ, per germline. V was trimmed by 4 bases and J by 2 bases, leaving 11 bases between them. CDR3 bases: TGCGCCAGCAGCCCAACCAGGATCACAGATACGCAGTATTTT. As protein: CASSPTRITDTQYF.

V is TRBV7-9 and J is TRBJ2-1; D may be TRBD2 (5 bases). Per the germline V gene, CDR1 is SEHNR and CDR2 is FQNEAQ (reference sequence). This CDR3 spans 16 amino acids. Trimming removed 5 bases from V and 4 bases from J, with 18 bases in between. The CDR3 region is CASSPGELLLYNEQFF. In DNA, the CDR3 is TGTGCCAGCAGCCCCGGGGAACTGCTACTGTACAATGAGCAGTTCTTC.

The chain uses TRBV7-9 and TRBJ1-2, with D perhaps TRBD1 (6 bases). V lost 2 bases, J lost 2 bases, and 9 bases lay in between. The V gene's germline CDR1 is SEHNR and CDR2 FQNEAQ (reference sequence). The CDR3 consists of 14 residues. CDR3 sequence reads: CASSLYDRNYGYTF. DNA for the CDR3: TGTGCCAGCAGCTTATACGACAGGAACTATGGCTACACCTTC.

The sample holds a few counts of this clone. The chain uses TRBV6-5 and TRBJ2-7; 7 nucleotides align to TRBD1. The CDR3 covers 15 residues. J was trimmed by 1 base and V by 6 bases; bases with no gene match: 9. The germline gives CDR1 MNHEY, CDR2 SVGAGI. CDR3 amino acids: CASRAPGQQSYEQYF. CDR3 in DNA: TGTGCCAGCAGAGCCCCGGGACAGCAGTCCTACGAGCAGTACTTC.

This chain uses TRBV5-1 with TRBJ2-7; 7 bases line up with TRBD1. CDR3 length: 15 amino acids. Trimming at V came to 2 bases and at J to 2 bases, leaving 7 bases not matched to a gene. Germline V lookup: CDR1 SGHRS, CDR2 YFSETQ. The CDR3 loop is CASSLRGTAAYEQYF. In DNA form, the CDR3 reads TGCGCCAGCAGCTTACGAGGGACAGCTGCCTACGAGCAGTACTTC.

The chain uses TRBV19 and TRBJ2-5; TRBD1 aligns across 7 bases. CDR1 LNHDA and CDR2 SQIVND come from the germline V gene (reference sequence). V lost 1 base to trimming and J lost 4 bases; unmatched junction nucleotides: 3. The CDR3 contains 14 residues. The CDR3 protein is CASSIGRGRETQYF. For the CDR3, the DNA is TGTGCCAGTAGTATAGGTAGGGGGCGAGAGACCCAGTACTTC.

The chain carries TRBV19 and TRBJ2-6, with 8 bases identical to TRBD1. CDR1 is LNHDA, CDR2 SQIVND, per germline (reference sequence). The CDR3 loop spans 17 amino acids. V shed 7 bases and J 0 bases; nucleotides not matched to a gene: 8. CDR3: CASTRQGTISGANVLTF. The CDR3 DNA is TGTGCCAGTACTCGACAGGGGACGATCTCTGGGGCCAACGTCCTGACTTTC. The whole variable domain, remainder taken from reference TRBV19 and TRBJ2-6, is DGGITQSPKYLFRKEGQNVTLSCEQNLNHDAMYWYRQDPGQGLRLIYYSQIVNDFQKGDIAEGYSVSREKKESFPLTVTSAQKNPTAFYLCASTRQGTISGANVLTFGAGSRLTVL.

The sample holds one count of this clone. The V and J genes are TRBV19 and TRBJ1-1; 10 bases map to TRBD1. Germline assignment: CDR1 LNHDA and CDR2 SQIVND (reference sequence). Losses at the gene ends were 0 bases for V and 0 bases for J; bases not matched to a gene: 10. This CDR3 is 19 amino acids long. The CDR3 coding sequence is TGTGCCAGTAGTATAGACCGGGACAGGGGCTTCAAAGTGAACACTGAAGCTTTCTTT. It translates to CASSIDRDRGFKVNTEAFF.

This chain connects TRBV5-1 to TRBJ2-5; perhaps TRBD2 as D (6 bases). The germline V gene encodes CDR1 SGHRS and CDR2 YFSETQ. V shed 4 bases and J shed 5 bases, with 21 bases lying between them. The CDR3 loop spans 16 amino acids. The CDR3 DNA reads as TGCGCCAGCAGCCCGGCCCCTAGCGCCGCTGGGGAGACCCAGTACTTC. It encodes CASSPAPSAAGETQYF.

The chain joins TRBV5-6 to TRBJ2-1; 9 positions agree with TRBD1. Germline V gives CDR1 SGHDT, CDR2 YYEEEE. CDR3 size: 15 residues. V trimming: 0 bases; J trimming: 3 bases; junction bases outside the gene matches: 1. The DNA for the CDR3 is TGTGCCAGCAGCTTGGTGGGACAGGGCTACAATGAGCAGTTCTTC. Translated, it gives CASSLVGQGYNEQFF.

For this clone: The junction and the germline gene differ at one end; a read error may be behind it. The chain links TRBV19 to TRBJ1-1; 10 bases are shared with TRBD1. CDR1 LNHDA and CDR2 SQIVND come from the germline V gene (reference sequence). The CDR3 is made up of 14 amino acids. The CDR3 region has the DNA TGTGCCAGTAAAGACAGGGGGCGGTTCACTGAAGTTTTCTTT. Amino acid sequence: CASKDRGRFTEVFF.

V gene TRBV11-2 combines with J gene TRBJ2-7; tentative D call: TRBD2 (7 bases). Germline loops: CDR1 SGHAT, CDR2 FQNNGV. Trimming removed 3 bases from V and 6 bases from J, with 24 bases in between. The CDR3 contains 17 residues. In DNA, the CDR3 is TGTGCCAGCAGCTTTTATATTGGGGGGGCCTCGTTCGGCGAGCAGTACTTC. Protein product: CASSFYIGGASFGEQYF.

The chain combines TRBV4-1 with TRBJ2-1; TRBD2 aligns across 14 bases. The CDR3 is 16 residues long. Losses at the gene ends were 6 bases for V and 6 bases for J; bases not matched to a gene: 7. The germline CDR1 and CDR2 sequences are MGHRA and YSYEKL. The CDR3: CASRHTGTSGSNEQFF. The CDR3 bases are TGCGCCAGCAGGCATACAGGGACTAGCGGGAGCAATGAGCAGTTCTTC.

This clone was counted a single time. The V gene is TRBV18, the J gene TRBJ2-1, with 14 nucleotides matching TRBD2. Germline trimming cut 8 bases from V and 1 base from J; bases unmatched to any gene: 7. The CDR3 is 17 residues long. Germline V gives CDR1 KGHSH, CDR2 LQKENI. CDR3 coding DNA: TGTGCCAGCCAGGGACTAGCGGGAGACAGATCCTACAATGAGCAGTTCTTC. Protein sequence: CASQGLAGDRSYNEQFF.

The rearrangement uses TRBV10-2 and TRBJ2-1; TRBD1 aligns across 9 bases. The CDR3 contains 14 residues. The germline V gene has CDR1 WSHSY and CDR2 SAAADI. With V trimmed by 6 bases and J by 6 bases, 6 bases remained unmatched. CDR3 sequence (DNA): TGCGCCAGCAGCGCCGGGACAGGGCTCAATGAGCAGTTCTTC. Protein sequence: CASSAGTGLNEQFF.

The chain carries TRBV14 and TRBJ2-1; D might be TRBD2 (5 bases). The CDR3 covers 15 residues. CDR1 and CDR2 (germline): SGHDN, FVKESK. V was pared by 4 bases and J by 4 bases, with 14 bases between. CDR3 residues: CASSPFLRGYNEQFF. CDR3 nucleotides: TGTGCCAGCAGCCCCTTCCTACGGGGTTACAATGAGCAGTTCTTC.

The V call is TRBV27, the J call TRBJ2-7, with TRBD1 as a possible D gene (7 bases). The CDR3 spans 17 residues. Germline CDR1 is MNHEY and CDR2 is SMNVEV (reference sequence). V shed 2 bases and J shed 5 bases, with 22 bases lying between them. The CDR3 region is CASSLGHPGRGTHEQYF. Here the CDR3 DNA reads TGTGCCAGCAGTTTAGGACATCCGGGCAGGGGGACTCACGAGCAGTACTTC.

This clone has only one observation. The chain carries TRBV5-1 and TRBJ2-1, with unresolved D. Per the germline V gene, CDR1 is SGHRS and CDR2 is YFSETQ. The CDR3 totals 11 residues. Trimming removed 2 bases at V and 9 bases at J, with 6 bases between. The CDR3 nucleotides are TGCGCCAGCAGCTTATTGAGTGAGCAGTTCTTC. Its translation: CASSLLSEQFF.

J is TRBJ1-2 and V is TRBV19; possible D gene TRBD1, 5 bases. With 3 bases removed from V and 4 bases from J, the gap between germline ends came to 12 bases. Germline V gene sequence: CDR1 LNHDA, CDR2 SQIVND (reference sequence). The CDR3 extends over 14 amino acids. The CDR3 spells CASSMPGSTYGYTF. DNA of the CDR3: TGTGCCAGTAGTATGCCAGGGTCAACCTATGGCTACACCTTC.

This rearrangement joins TRBV7-2 to TRBJ2-7; 9 bases are shared with TRBD1. From germline, CDR1 is SGHTA and CDR2 FQGNSA. The V segment lost 4 bases and the J segment 2 bases; nucleotides outside the gene matches: 6. The CDR3 length is 15 residues. This CDR3 reads CASSSGQGTPYEQYF. CDR3 nucleotides: TGTGCCAGCAGCTCCGGACAGGGGACCCCCTACGAGCAGTACTTC.

In regard to this clone: At one boundary the junction diverges from the germline segment, which might be a read error. The CDR3 sequence: CASSLGAGNAGELFF. Written as DNA, the CDR3 is TGTGCCAGCAGCTTAGGGGCGGGGAACGCCGGGGAGCTGTTTTTT. This chain links TRBV7-3 with TRBJ2-2; D possibly corresponds to TRBD2 (6 bases). Germline loops: CDR1 SGHTA, CDR2 FQGTGA. CDR3 size: 15 residues.

The CDR3 DNA reads TGTGCCAGCAGTATAACAGGGTGGAACACTGAAGCTTTCTTT. Protein product: CASSITGWNTEAFF. This rearrangement joins TRBV27 to TRBJ1-1, with a weak D call TRBD1 (6 bases). V gave up 5 bases and J gave up 1 base, with 11 bases separating them. CDR1 is MNHEY and CDR2 is SMNVEV in the germline V gene (reference sequence). This CDR3 has 14 residues.